This T cell receptor beta chain was captured by sequencing in a study of blood T cell repertoires in COVID-19. Participants were aged roughly 18 to 90 years from approximately 24 US areas. In the source study's methods: Cell counts per sample came from amplifying reference gene primers. The data were produced by immunoSEQ multiplex PCR, yet TCRdb's version contains in-frame clones alone and is incomplete. The V and J calls and clone size were taken over from that table, and D and trimming were inferred from the DNA. The repertoire holds a few hundred thousand clones, with less than 90% as singletons. The germline V gene encodes CDR1 MNHEY and CDR2 SVGAGI. The CDR3 spans 11 residues. V lost 10 bases, J lost 4 bases, and 8 bases lay in between.

Sequenced material: PBMCs or T cells enriched from blood (not recorded which). The receptor was isolated from a woman aged 45 to 65 who had recovered from COVID-19. The chain uses TRBV6-5 and TRBJ1-3; unclear D gene. Here the CDR3 reads CATKIGNTIYF. In nucleotides, the CDR3 is TGTGCCACCAAAATCGGAAACACCATATATTTT.